Listed below are T cell receptor beta chains from one sample, sequenced in a study of vaccination effects on CD4 cells after COVID-19. The antigens for these receptors are not known. The method was immunoSEQ multiplex PCR; TCRdb's version includes in-frame clones alone and lacks a portion of them. The profile shows approximately 30,000 clones, 55% to 85% of them singletons. Sequences were derived from CD4+ T cells from PBMCs cultured with HCoV-OC43 spike peptides, sampled before COVID-19 vaccination. These receptors were obtained from a human donor who received a COVID-19 vaccine. Each CDR3 is given with its conserved first and last residue. A D gene is named only where the DNA matches it firmly. Clone size is stated in some rows and not others, as once, few, many or a class when expanded.

DNA: TGTGCCAGTAGCCGTCCAGGAGAAAACTATGGCTACACCTTC; CDR3: CASSRPGENYGYTF; J: TRBJ1-2; V: TRBV19; D: .; size: .
DNA: TGCAGTGCTAGTGGGTCGGGGGGCACTGAAGCTTTCTTT; CDR3: CSASGSGGTEAFF; J: TRBJ1-1; V: TRBV20-1; D: .; size: .
DNA: TGTGCCAGTATGGACCCTCCGCTAATAGAGCAGTACTTC; CDR3: CASMDPPLIEQYF; J: TRBJ2-7; V: TRBV12-3/TRBV12-4; D: .; size: .
DNA: TGTGCCAGCTCACCAGCAGGAGCTAAATACAATGAGCAGTTCTTC; CDR3: CASSPAGAKYNEQFF; J: TRBJ2-1; V: TRBV18; D: .; size: .
DNA: TGTGCCAGCAGCTTAGGCCCTGGACACCCGAGCTCTGGAAACACCATATATTTT; CDR3: CASSLGPGHPSSGNTIYF; J: TRBJ1-3; V: TRBV7-2; D: .; size: .
DNA: TGCAGCGTGTCCGTGGGGGGCGGCTACACCTTC; CDR3: CSVSVGGGYTF; J: TRBJ1-2; V: TRBV29-1; D: .; size: .
DNA: TGTGCCAGCAGTTACAATCCCTCCTACGAGCAGTACTTC; CDR3: CASSYNPSYEQYF; J: TRBJ2-7; V: TRBV6-2/TRBV6-3; D: .; size: .
DNA: TGTGCCAGCAGCCCACAACCCCGGGACATATCTGATGAGCAGTTCTTC; CDR3: CASSPQPRDISDEQFF; J: TRBJ2-1; V: TRBV7-6; D: .; size: once
DNA: TGTGCCAGTAGTGAGGGAAAAGAAGCTTTCTTT; CDR3: CASSEGKEAFF; J: TRBJ1-1; V: TRBV19; D: .; size: .
DNA: TGTGCCAGCAGCGTAGAAAGAACGGGGGGGGGCACAGATACGCAGTATTTT; CDR3: CASSVERTGGGTDTQYF; J: TRBJ2-3; V: TRBV9; D: TRBD2; size: .